This T cell receptor (beta chain) was profiled in a study of blood T cell repertoires in COVID-19. About the research overall: There were acute and convalescent COVID-19 samples, and they came from the United States, Italy and Spain. The cDNA or gDNA used as material had been derived from T cells, B-cell-depleted T cells, or PBMCs.

The germline V gene has CDR1 MGHRA and CDR2 YSYEKL. The CDR3 totals 12 residues. V gave up 5 bases and J gave up 4 bases; unmatched junction bases: 1. Original processing notes: For nucleated cells, counts were estimated from reference gene primer amplification. The protocol was immunoSEQ multiplex PCR, while the TCRdb copy is restricted to in-frame clones and leaves out a portion. The V and J calls and clone size were taken over from that table, and D and trimming were inferred from the DNA. In the table there are some 39,000 clones, 85% to 90% of which are singletons. The source material was peripheral blood. The chain is built from TRBV4-1 and TRBJ1-2; 7 nucleotides match TRBD1. This clonotype originated in a man in his fifties or sixties with acute or convalescent COVID-19. Here the CDR3 reads CASSSGGYGYTF. CDR3 coding DNA: TGCGCCAGCAGCTCAGGGGGCTATGGCTACACCTTC.